This is a list of T cell receptor beta chains from one sample in a study of blood T cell repertoires in COVID-19. The protocol was immunoSEQ multiplex PCR, while the TCRdb copy is restricted to in-frame clones and leaves out a portion. The table includes around 170,000 clones, 86% detected once. Specimen: PBMCs or T cells enriched from blood (not recorded which). The origin of the receptors is a woman in her twenties or thirties who had recovered from COVID-19. CDR3s include the opening cysteine and the closing phenylalanine or tryptophan. A D gene is named only where the DNA matches it firmly. Rows give clone size only sometimes, using once, few, many, or a class for an expanded clone.

v_gene	j_gene	d_gene	abundance	CDR3aa	CDR3nt
TRBV7-6	TRBJ2-5	TRBD2	.	CASSLSQREETQYF	TGTGCCAGCAGCTTATCTCAGCGGGAGGAGACCCAGTACTTC
TRBV6-5	TRBJ1-1	.	.	CASSYNMGGGTEAFF	TGTGCCAGCAGTTACAATATGGGGGGAGGCACTGAAGCTTTCTTT
TRBV19	TRBJ1-2	.	.	CASRISWGGNYGYTF	TGTGCCAGTAGAATCTCTTGGGGGGGGAACTATGGCTACACCTTC
TRBV5-6	TRBJ2-7	.	.	CASSFPGHSFGQYF	TGTGCCAGCAGCTTTCCGGGACATTCTTTTGGGCAGTACTTC
TRBV6-5	TRBJ1-1	TRBD1	.	CASSYTYTGANTEAFF	TGTGCCAGCAGTTACACTTACACAGGGGCGAACACTGAAGCTTTCTTT
TRBV19	TRBJ2-7	.	.	CASSPGSPTYEQYF	TGTGCCAGTAGCCCAGGAAGCCCTACCTACGAGCAGTACTTC
TRBV3-1/TRBV3-2	TRBJ2-7	.	.	CASSLASSYEQYF	TGTGCCAGCAGCCTAGCTAGCTCCTACGAGCAGTACTTC
TRBV15	TRBJ1-2	.	.	CATSREEGDGYTF	TGTGCCACCAGCAGAGAGGAGGGCGATGGCTACACCTTC
TRBV7-9	TRBJ1-2	.	.	CASSLGGDVANYGYTF	TGTGCCAGCAGCTTGGGGGGTGACGTTGCTAACTATGGCTACACCTTC
TRBV28	TRBJ2-5	TRBD2	.	CASSLISGRLAGKETQYF	TGTGCCAGCAGTTTAATTTCCGGGCGGCTAGCGGGGAAAGAGACCCAGTACTTC
TRBV18	TRBJ1-1	TRBD1	.	CASSPSGQGNTEAFF	TGTGCCAGCTCACCATCGGGACAGGGGAACACTGAAGCTTTCTTT
TRBV9	TRBJ1-1	.	.	CASSVGGGAGTEAFF	TGTGCCAGCAGCGTAGGTGGAGGGGCTGGTACTGAAGCTTTCTTT
TRBV7-2	TRBJ2-3	TRBD2	once	CASSLKFRSGSDTQYF	TGTGCCAGCAGCCTAAAATTCCGTAGCGGGAGTGATACGCAGTATTTT
TRBV3-1/TRBV3-2	TRBJ2-3	TRBD1	.	CASSHFSGTGNTDTQYF	TGTGCCAGCAGCCATTTCTCCGGGACAGGGAACACAGATACGCAGTATTTT
TRBV3-1/TRBV3-2	TRBJ2-5	TRBD2	.	CASSQEVSGSTTQYF	TGTGCCAGCAGCCAAGAGGTTAGCGGGAGTACAACCCAGTACTTC
TRBV3-1/TRBV3-2	TRBJ2-3	TRBD2	.	CASSQVTSGLWDTQYF	TGTGCCAGCAGCCAAGTGACTAGCGGGCTCTGGGATACGCAGTATTTT
TRBV5-1	TRBJ2-3	.	.	CASSDSKGVRGTDTQYF	TGCGCCAGCAGCGACTCCAAGGGGGTTCGGGGCACAGATACGCAGTATTTT
TRBV20-1	TRBJ2-1	.	.	CSASLLITPEQFF	TGCAGTGCTAGTTTACTGATAACCCCTGAGCAGTTCTTC
TRBV5-1	TRBJ2-5	.	.	CASSLSSNLYQETQYF	TGCGCCAGCAGCTTGTCATCCAATTTGTACCAAGAGACCCAGTACTTC
TRBV29-1	TRBJ1-1	.	.	CSVVRGTEAFF	TGCAGCGTTGTGCGCGGAACTGAAGCTTTCTTT
TRBV5-4	TRBJ2-7	.	.	CATEDSTYEQYF	TGTGCCACCGAAGACAGCACCTACGAGCAGTACTTC
TRBV11-3	TRBJ2-1	TRBD1	once	CASSLGTGTGYNEQFF	TGTGCCAGCAGCTTAGGGACCGGGACAGGTTACAATGAGCAGTTCTTC
TRBV7-2	TRBJ2-1	TRBD1	once	CASSPGQGVNEQFF	TGTGCCAGCAGCCCGGGACAGGGTGTAAATGAGCAGTTCTTC
TRBV5-1	TRBJ2-7	.	.	CASSPLGNEQYF	TGCGCCAGCAGCCCCCTCGGGAACGAGCAGTACTTC
TRBV4-2	TRBJ1-2	.	.	CASSHESGYTF	TGTGCCAGCAGCCACGAGAGTGGCTACACCTTC
TRBV28	TRBJ1-5	TRBD1	.	CASKSESQGAGGVGNQPQHF	TGTGCCAGCAAGAGCGAGTCACAGGGGGCTGGGGGGGTAGGCAATCAGCCCCAGCATTTT
TRBV7-2	TRBJ1-6	.	.	CASTQSGGYNSPLHF	TGTGCCAGCACCCAAAGTGGGGGGTACAATTCACCCCTCCACTTT
TRBV7-8	TRBJ1-1	.	.	CASSLGVTVYGEAFF	TGTGCCAGCAGCTTAGGGGTGACAGTTTACGGTGAAGCTTTCTTT
TRBV5-1	TRBJ2-1	.	.	CASSPDSNNEQFF	TGCGCCAGCAGCCCGGACTCCAACAATGAGCAGTTCTTC
TRBV5-4	TRBJ2-7	TRBD2	.	CASSLWTSGSYEQYF	TGTGCCAGCAGCTTGTGGACTAGCGGGTCTTACGAGCAGTACTTC
TRBV19	TRBJ2-7	.	.	CASSSGPLRDTTYEQYF	TGTGCCAGTAGTAGTGGACCCCTAAGGGACACCACCTACGAGCAGTACTTC
TRBV30	TRBJ1-2	TRBD1	once	CAWDQGQASLNYGYTF	TGTGCCTGGGACCAGGGACAGGCCTCCCTTAACTATGGCTACACCTTC
TRBV6-5	TRBJ2-1	TRBD1	.	CASSFGTGGGEQFF	TGTGCCAGCAGTTTCGGGACAGGGGGTGGTGAGCAGTTCTTC
TRBV6-1	TRBJ1-5	.	.	CASSEAGGDNQPQHF	TGTGCCAGCAGTGAGGCTGGGGGCGATAATCAGCCCCAGCATTTT
TRBV11-2	TRBJ2-6	TRBD1	.	CASSLETGLSGANVLTF	TGTGCCAGCAGCTTGGAGACAGGGCTCTCTGGGGCCAACGTCCTGACTTTC
TRBV28	TRBJ2-7	TRBD2	.	CASSRTSGSYEQYF	TGTGCCAGCAGCCGCACTAGCGGGAGCTACGAGCAGTACTTC
TRBV18	TRBJ2-7	TRBD1	.	CASSPAGHGTGFGEQYF	TGTGCCAGCTCACCCGCCGGGCACGGGACAGGGTTTGGCGAGCAGTACTTC
TRBV19	TRBJ1-2	.	few	CASSIWQTDGYTF	TGTGCCAGTAGTATCTGGCAGACAGATGGCTACACCTTC
TRBV27	TRBJ2-7	.	once	CASSLFEAGRGEQYF	TGTGCCAGCAGTTTATTCGAGGCAGGGCGAGGCGAGCAGTACTTC
TRBV10-3	TRBJ2-1	TRBD2	.	CAIRREGIDEQFF	TGTGCCATCAGGCGGGAGGGTATAGATGAGCAGTTCTTC
TRBV7-2	TRBJ1-2	.	.	CATALGPQSYGYTF	TGTGCCACGGCCCTGGGGCCCCAATCCTATGGCTACACCTTC
TRBV5-1	TRBJ1-2	.	.	CASSFGQSIYGYTF	TGCGCCAGCAGCTTTGGGCAGTCTATCTATGGCTACACCTTC
TRBV6-1	TRBJ1-2	.	.	CASSEDELTYGYTF	TGTGCCAGCAGTGAAGACGAGCTCACCTATGGCTACACCTTC
TRBV6-5	TRBJ2-7	.	.	CASTLAVEQYF	TGTGCCAGCACCCTCGCGGTCGAGCAGTACTTC
TRBV7-9	TRBJ2-1	TRBD2	.	CASSLSGGQGYNEQFF	TGTGCCAGCAGCTTGAGCGGGGGTCAGGGTTACAATGAGCAGTTCTTC
TRBV28	TRBJ2-3	TRBD1	.	CASSLQGAITDTQYF	TGTGCCAGCAGCCTACAGGGGGCGATCACAGATACGCAGTATTTT
TRBV7-2	TRBJ2-7	TRBD1	.	CASSQVPGTDEQYF	TGTGCCAGCAGCCAAGTCCCCGGGACAGACGAGCAGTACTTC
TRBV28	TRBJ1-5	.	many	CASSFPTGHLYSNQPQHF	TGTGCCAGCAGTTTCCCTACAGGGCACCTTTATAGCAATCAGCCCCAGCATTTT
TRBV2	TRBJ1-1	.	.	CASTSEVLAEAFF	TGTGCCAGCACATCGGAGGTGTTAGCTGAAGCTTTCTTT
TRBV5-8	TRBJ1-6	.	.	CASSPRGNNSPLHF	TGTGCCAGCAGCCCGAGGGGGAATAATTCACCCCTCCACTTT
TRBV11-2	TRBJ1-1	.	.	CASSSDTEAFF	TGTGCCAGCAGCTCGGACACTGAAGCTTTCTTT
TRBV7-2	TRBJ2-2	.	.	CASRSGWELFF	TGTGCCAGCAGATCCGGTTGGGAGCTGTTTTTT
TRBV5-4	TRBJ1-2	.	.	CASSFGGMSYGYTF	TGTGCCAGCAGCTTTGGGGGGATGAGCTATGGCTACACCTTC